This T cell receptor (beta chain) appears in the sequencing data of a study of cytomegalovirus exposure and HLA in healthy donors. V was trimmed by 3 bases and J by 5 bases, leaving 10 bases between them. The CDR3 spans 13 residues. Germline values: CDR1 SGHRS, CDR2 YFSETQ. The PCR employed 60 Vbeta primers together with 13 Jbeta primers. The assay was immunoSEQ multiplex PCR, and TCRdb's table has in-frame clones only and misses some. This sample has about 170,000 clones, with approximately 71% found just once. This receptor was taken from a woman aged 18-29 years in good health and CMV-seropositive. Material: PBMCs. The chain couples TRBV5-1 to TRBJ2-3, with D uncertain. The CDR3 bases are TGCGCCAGCAGCTCAGCGCCAAGAGATACGCAGTATTTT. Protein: CASSSAPRDTQYF.